A selection of T cell receptor beta chains follows, all from one sample in a study of beta chain features in type 1 diabetes. This table comes from immunoSEQ multiplex PCR, and its TCRdb copy is limited to in-frame clones, with some not included. The sample records roughly 330,000 clones, approximately 11% being singletons. Sequenced material: naive CD4+ T cells from blood. Receptors were obtained from a woman aged 30 to 39 in good health. Both conserved end residues are part of each CDR3. The D gene is left open where the match is weak. Clone size is given for some rows only: seen once, a few or many times, or a class if the clone is expanded.

d_gene: -
v_gene: TRBV14
abundance: -
j_gene: TRBJ2-1
CDR3nt: TGTGCCAGCAGCCAAGAAAGGGGCGGGGCCTACAATGAGCAGTTCTTC
CDR3aa: CASSQERGGAYNEQFF

d_gene: -
v_gene: TRBV6-5
abundance: -
j_gene: TRBJ2-7
CDR3nt: TGTGCCAGCAGTATATCCGGGACACTCCCCTACGAGCAGTACTTC
CDR3aa: CASSISGTLPYEQYF

d_gene: TRBD2
v_gene: TRBV29-1
abundance: many
j_gene: TRBJ2-4
CDR3nt: TGCAGCGGAGTTACGGGACTAGCGGGAGCCATTCAGTACTTC
CDR3aa: CSGVTGLAGAIQYF

d_gene: TRBD1
v_gene: TRBV28
abundance: few
j_gene: TRBJ2-7
CDR3nt: TGTGCCATCGAGAAGACAGGGTTGGACGAGCAGTACTTC
CDR3aa: CAIEKTGLDEQYF

d_gene: -
v_gene: TRBV11-3
abundance: once
j_gene: TRBJ2-1
CDR3nt: TGTGCCAGCAGCTTTGGGAGCTCCTACAATGAGCAGTTCTTC
CDR3aa: CASSFGSSYNEQFF

d_gene: TRBD1
v_gene: TRBV7-3
abundance: few
j_gene: TRBJ2-5
CDR3nt: TGTGCCAGCAGCTTGACAGGGAACCAACAAGAGACCCAGTACTTC
CDR3aa: CASSLTGNQQETQYF

d_gene: TRBD2
v_gene: TRBV4-2
abundance: -
j_gene: TRBJ2-7
CDR3nt: TGTGCCAGCAGCCGGGGACTAGCGGGATCTACCAGATCCTACGAGCAGTACTTC
CDR3aa: CASSRGLAGSTRSYEQYF

d_gene: -
v_gene: TRBV11-2
abundance: few
j_gene: TRBJ2-1
CDR3nt: TGTGCCAGCAGCTTAGTCGGGAGTTCCTACAATGAGCAGTTCTTC
CDR3aa: CASSLVGSSYNEQFF

d_gene: -
v_gene: TRBV7-2
abundance: few
j_gene: TRBJ1-5
CDR3nt: TGTGCCAGCAGCCTCGGATCGACAGGTAATCAGCCCCAGCATTTT
CDR3aa: CASSLGSTGNQPQHF

d_gene: -
v_gene: TRBV9
abundance: -
j_gene: TRBJ1-2
CDR3nt: TGTGCCAGCAGTGAGGGCGGGGGCTACACCTTC
CDR3aa: CASSEGGGYTF

d_gene: TRBD2
v_gene: TRBV18
abundance: -
j_gene: TRBJ2-5
CDR3nt: TGTGCCAGCACGGGGACTAGCGCCATCCAAGAGACCCAGTACTTC
CDR3aa: CASTGTSAIQETQYF

d_gene: TRBD1
v_gene: TRBV13
abundance: -
j_gene: TRBJ2-3
CDR3nt: TGTGCCAGCAGCTCCAAGTCCGGGACAGTCGACTTCTTGGCGCAGTATTTT
CDR3aa: CASSSKSGTVDFLAQYF

d_gene: TRBD2
v_gene: TRBV7-2
abundance: -
j_gene: TRBJ2-1
CDR3nt: TGTGCCAGCAGCCCACGGGGTAGCGGGATGTCCTACAATGAGCAGTTCTTC
CDR3aa: CASSPRGSGMSYNEQFF

d_gene: -
v_gene: TRBV30
abundance: -
j_gene: TRBJ1-5
CDR3nt: TGTGCCTGGAGTTCGGACAGAAATCAGCCCCAGCATTTT
CDR3aa: CAWSSDRNQPQHF

d_gene: -
v_gene: TRBV15
abundance: -
j_gene: TRBJ2-1
CDR3nt: TGTGCCACCAGCAGAGACATCAACTCGGGGGAGCAGTTCTTC
CDR3aa: CATSRDINSGEQFF

d_gene: -
v_gene: TRBV18
abundance: -
j_gene: TRBJ2-3
CDR3nt: TGTGCCAGCTCACCTGGACTCCAAACTACGCAGTATTTT
CDR3aa: CASSPGLQTTQYF

d_gene: TRBD1
v_gene: TRBV29-1
abundance: few
j_gene: TRBJ2-7
CDR3nt: TGCAGCGTTAGTCAGGGGGCGGGGTGGGCTATGGCCTACGAGCAGTACTTC
CDR3aa: CSVSQGAGWAMAYEQYF

d_gene: -
v_gene: TRBV12-5
abundance: -
j_gene: TRBJ2-3
CDR3nt: TGTGCTAGTGGTTTGGGACAGAGCACAGATACGCAGTATTTT
CDR3aa: CASGLGQSTDTQYF

d_gene: -
v_gene: TRBV7-2
abundance: few
j_gene: TRBJ1-2
CDR3nt: TGTGCCAGCAGCTTAGCCGGGGGGCAAGGCTACACCTTC
CDR3aa: CASSLAGGQGYTF

d_gene: TRBD2
v_gene: TRBV4-1
abundance: -
j_gene: TRBJ2-5
CDR3nt: TGCGCCAGCAGCCAACGACTAGCGGGAGCAGGGGAGACCCAGTACTTC
CDR3aa: CASSQRLAGAGETQYF

d_gene: -
v_gene: TRBV18
abundance: few
j_gene: TRBJ1-1
CDR3nt: TGTGCCAGCTCCCCGCCGGGGAACACTGAAGCTTTCTTT
CDR3aa: CASSPPGNTEAFF

d_gene: -
v_gene: TRBV11-2
abundance: -
j_gene: TRBJ1-2
CDR3nt: TGTGCCAGCAGAAAAAGGGGGGGGTCCGATGGCTACACCTTC
CDR3aa: CASRKRGGSDGYTF

d_gene: TRBD1
v_gene: TRBV25-1
abundance: few
j_gene: TRBJ1-4
CDR3nt: TGTGCCAGCAGTGAATATAGGGACAGTAATGAAAAACTGTTTTTT
CDR3aa: CASSEYRDSNEKLFF

d_gene: TRBD2
v_gene: TRBV5-4
abundance: -
j_gene: TRBJ2-1
CDR3nt: TGTGCCAGCAGCTTGGCCGCCGGGACTAGGACCTTCGATGAGCAGTTCTTC
CDR3aa: CASSLAAGTRTFDEQFF

d_gene: TRBD2
v_gene: TRBV4-2
abundance: -
j_gene: TRBJ2-7
CDR3nt: TGTGCCAGCAGCCACGGGGGACTAGCGGGAAGATACGAGCAGTACTTC
CDR3aa: CASSHGGLAGRYEQYF

d_gene: TRBD1
v_gene: TRBV5-1
abundance: -
j_gene: TRBJ2-5
CDR3nt: TGCGCCAGCAGCTTCGGGACAGACCAAGAGACCCAGTACTTC
CDR3aa: CASSFGTDQETQYF

d_gene: -
v_gene: TRBV29-1
abundance: -
j_gene: TRBJ2-7
CDR3nt: TGCAGCGTTGTGGGGGGACGGAACTCCTACGAGCAGTACTTC
CDR3aa: CSVVGGRNSYEQYF

d_gene: -
v_gene: TRBV28
abundance: few
j_gene: TRBJ1-2
CDR3nt: TGTGCCAGCAGCCCACACAGGCAACTCTATGGCTACACCTTC
CDR3aa: CASSPHRQLYGYTF